What follows are 11 T cell receptor beta chains derived from one specimen sequenced in a study of T cell responses to AZD1222 COVID-19 vaccine. Using immunoSEQ multiplex PCR, the repertoire was profiled, and TCRdb retains in-frame clones only, with some absent. In the table there are 120,000 or so clones, around 93% of which are singletons. The input for sequencing was peripheral blood, taken 28 days after the second AZD1222 dose. All receptors derive from an adult who received the AZD1222 COVID-19 vaccine.

The chain carries TRBV21-1 and TRBJ1-1; the D call TRBD1 from the table was never checked on the DNA. TRBV21-1 is labeled a pseudogene. The CDR3 spans 14 residues. Here the CDR3 DNA reads TGTGCCAGCAGCCAGGGGCTTCTAAACACTGAAGCTTTCTTT. Its protein product is CASSQGLLNTEAFF.

V and J are TRBV29-1 and TRBJ2-7; weak D call: TRBD2 (6 bases). The germline gives CDR1 SQVTM, CDR2 ANQGSEA. The CDR3 has 12 residues. Trimming took off 5 bases at V and 3 bases at J, with 11 bases between the two ends. The CDR3 protein is CSVRRGYYEQYF. CDR3 in DNA: TGCAGCGTTCGTCGGGGGTACTACGAGCAGTACTTC.

V and J are TRBV29-1 and TRBJ2-3, with 11 bases fitting TRBD2. The CDR3 loop spans 16 amino acids. Germline trimming cut 3 bases from V and 2 bases from J; bases unmatched to any gene: 7. CDR1 and CDR2 from the germline V gene are SQVTM and ANQGSEA. In nucleotides, the CDR3 is TGCAGCGTTGATCTACGACTAGCGGGGTCCACAGATACGCAGTATTTT. Translated: CSVDLRLAGSTDTQYF.

The V gene is TRBV6-5, the J gene TRBJ1-4; no reliable D call. Germline CDR1 is MNHEY and CDR2 is SVGAGI. Trimming stripped 0 bases from V and 3 bases from J, with 8 bases between. The CDR3 is 15 amino acids. CDR3 sequence (DNA): TGTGCCAGCAGTTACTCAGGCAGCTCTAATGAAAAACTGTTTTTT. It codes for CASSYSGSSNEKLFF.

V is TRBV18 and J is TRBJ2-2; 14 bases match TRBD2. With V trimmed by 6 bases and J by 0 bases, 3 bases remained unmatched. This CDR3 spans 17 amino acids. Germline V gene data show CDR1 as KGHSH and CDR2 as LQKENI. The CDR3 region is CASSPTSGRANTGELFF. Written as DNA, the CDR3 is TGTGCCAGCTCGCCGACTAGCGGGAGGGCGAACACCGGGGAGCTGTTTTTT.

The J gene is TRBJ1-2, the V gene TRBV18, with 9 bases identical to TRBD1. The V and J ends lost 3 bases and 3 bases, in that order; junction bases with no gene match: 8. Germline V lookup: CDR1 KGHSH, CDR2 LQKENI. The CDR3 runs to 16 residues. The CDR3, as DNA: TGTGCCAGCTCACCCGTCGGACAGGGGAACGACTATGGCTACACCTTC. As protein: CASSPVGQGNDYGYTF.

The rearrangement joins TRBV7-2 to TRBJ1-1, with 10 nucleotides matching TRBD1. The CDR3 is made up of 15 amino acids. The germline V gene has CDR1 SGHTA and CDR2 FQGNSA. Trimming at V came to 5 bases and at J to 0 bases, leaving 3 bases not matched to a gene. The CDR3 sequence is CASSPGTGVNTEAFF. CDR3 coding DNA: TGTGCCAGCAGCCCCGGGACAGGGGTGAACACTGAAGCTTTCTTT.

The chain is built from TRBV11-2 and TRBJ1-1; TRBD1 is a possible D gene (5 bases). The CDR3 loop spans 12 amino acids. With 4 bases removed from V and 8 bases from J, the gap between germline ends came to 11 bases. CDR1 is SGHAT, CDR2 FQNNGV, per germline. CDR3 nucleotides: TGTGCCAGCAGCTCCGTTGGGGCAGAAGCTTTCTTT. This codes for CASSSVGAEAFF.

A single count supports this clone. The chain carries TRBV6-4 and TRBJ2-2; TRBD2 is a possible D gene (5 bases). Germline V gene lookup returns CDR1 MRHNA and CDR2 SNTAGT. This CDR3 has 15 residues. Trimming pared 8 bases from V and 7 bases from J, leaving 20 bases between. The CDR3 nucleotides are TGTGCCAGCTCACGCCTAGCCGGCTCCGACGGGGAGCTGTTTTTT. This encodes CASSRLAGSDGELFF.

This clone was seen a few times. The gene calls are TRBV5-5 and TRBJ2-7; a possible D gene is TRBD2 (6 bases). V lost 6 bases and J 4 bases, leaving 14 bases between the germline ends. Germline loops: CDR1 SGHKS, CDR2 YYEKEE (reference sequence). This CDR3 is 13 amino acids long. CDR3 bases: TGTGCCAGCAATTTAGGAGGGCTATACGAGCAGTACTTC. It encodes CASNLGGLYEQYF.

The chain couples TRBV6-9 to TRBJ1-2; 9 bases fit TRBD1. There are 13 residues in the CDR3. Per germline, CDR1 MNHGY and CDR2 SVAAGI. The V segment lost 4 bases and the J segment 8 bases; nucleotides outside the gene matches: 5. The CDR3 bases are TGTGCCAGCAGTTCCCCGGACAGGGGCGGCTACACCTTC. Its translation is CASSSPDRGGYTF.